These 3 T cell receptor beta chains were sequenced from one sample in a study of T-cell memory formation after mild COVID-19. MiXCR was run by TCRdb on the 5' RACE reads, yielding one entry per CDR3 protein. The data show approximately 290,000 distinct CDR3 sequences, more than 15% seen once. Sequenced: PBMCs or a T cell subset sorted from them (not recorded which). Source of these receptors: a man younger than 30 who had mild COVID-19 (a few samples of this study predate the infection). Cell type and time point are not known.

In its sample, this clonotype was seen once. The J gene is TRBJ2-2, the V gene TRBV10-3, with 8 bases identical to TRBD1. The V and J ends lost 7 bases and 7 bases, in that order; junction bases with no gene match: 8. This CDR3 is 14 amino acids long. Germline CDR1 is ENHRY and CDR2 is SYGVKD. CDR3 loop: CAITSQGAGGELFF. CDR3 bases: TGTGCCATCACCAGCCAGGGGGCGGGCGGGGAGCTGTTTTTT.

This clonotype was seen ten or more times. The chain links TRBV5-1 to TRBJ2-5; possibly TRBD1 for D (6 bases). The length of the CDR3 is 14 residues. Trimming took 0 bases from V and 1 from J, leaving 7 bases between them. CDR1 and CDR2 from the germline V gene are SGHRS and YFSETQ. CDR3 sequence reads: CASSLGTAQETQYF. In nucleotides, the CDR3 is TGCGCCAGCAGCTTGGGGACAGCCCAAGAGACCCAGTACTTC.

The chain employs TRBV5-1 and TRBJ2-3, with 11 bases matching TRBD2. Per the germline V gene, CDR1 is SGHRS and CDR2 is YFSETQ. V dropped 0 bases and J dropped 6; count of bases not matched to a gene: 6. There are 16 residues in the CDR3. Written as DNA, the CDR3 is TGCGCCAGCAGCTTGGATCTAGCGGGGGGACCGGATACGCAGTATTTT. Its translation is CASSLDLAGGPDTQYF.